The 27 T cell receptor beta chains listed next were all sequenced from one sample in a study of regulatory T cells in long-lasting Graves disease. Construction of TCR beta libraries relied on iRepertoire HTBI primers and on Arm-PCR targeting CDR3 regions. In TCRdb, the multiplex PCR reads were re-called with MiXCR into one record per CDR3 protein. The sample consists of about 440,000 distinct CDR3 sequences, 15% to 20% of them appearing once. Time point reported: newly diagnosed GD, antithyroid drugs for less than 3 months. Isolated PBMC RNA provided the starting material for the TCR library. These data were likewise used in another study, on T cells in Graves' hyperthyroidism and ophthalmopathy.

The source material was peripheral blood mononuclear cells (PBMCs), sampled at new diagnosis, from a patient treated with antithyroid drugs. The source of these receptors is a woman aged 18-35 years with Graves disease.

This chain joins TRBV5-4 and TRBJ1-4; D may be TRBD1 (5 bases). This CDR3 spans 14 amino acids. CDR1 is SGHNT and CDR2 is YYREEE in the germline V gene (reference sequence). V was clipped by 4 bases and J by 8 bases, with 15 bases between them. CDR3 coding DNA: TGTGCCAGCAGCGCGGCGCAGGGAGAGGAAAAACTGTTTTTT. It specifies CASSAAQGEEKLFF.

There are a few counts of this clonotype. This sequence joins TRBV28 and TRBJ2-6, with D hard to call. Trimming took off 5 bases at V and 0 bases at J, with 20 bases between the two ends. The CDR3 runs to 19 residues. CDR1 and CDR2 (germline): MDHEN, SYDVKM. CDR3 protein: CASSPRNLGYPSGANVLTF. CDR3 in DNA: TGTGCCAGCAGTCCCCGCAACCTCGGATACCCCTCTGGGGCCAACGTCCTGACTTTC. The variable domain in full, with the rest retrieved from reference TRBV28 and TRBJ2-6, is DVKVTQSSRYLVKRTGEKVFLECVQDMDHENMFWYRQDPGLGLRLIYFSYDVKMKEKGDIPEGYSVSREKKERFSLILESASTNQTSMYLCASSPRNLGYPSGANVLTFGAGSRLTVL.

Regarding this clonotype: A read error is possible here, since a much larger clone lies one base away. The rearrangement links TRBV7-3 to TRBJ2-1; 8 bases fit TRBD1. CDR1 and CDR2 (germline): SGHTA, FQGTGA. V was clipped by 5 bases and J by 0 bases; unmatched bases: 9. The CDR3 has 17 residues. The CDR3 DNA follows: TGTGCCAGCAGCCCGCGGACAGGACAGGGCTCCTACAATGAGCAGTTCTTC. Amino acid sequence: CASSPRTGQGSYNEQFF.

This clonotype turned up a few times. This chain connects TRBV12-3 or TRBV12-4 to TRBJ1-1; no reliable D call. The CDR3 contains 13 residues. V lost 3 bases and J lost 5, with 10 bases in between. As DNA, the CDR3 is TGTGCCAGCAGTTTTAAGGGTGGGACTGAAGCTTTCTTT. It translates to CASSFKGGTEAFF.

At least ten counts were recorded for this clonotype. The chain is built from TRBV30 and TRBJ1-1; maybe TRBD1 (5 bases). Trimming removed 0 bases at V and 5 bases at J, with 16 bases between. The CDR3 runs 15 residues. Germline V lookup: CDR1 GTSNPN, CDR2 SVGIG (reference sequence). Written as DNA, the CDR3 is TGTGCCTGGAGTGTACGGGGGGTATACGTGACTGAAGCTTTCTTT. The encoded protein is CAWSVRGVYVTEAFF.

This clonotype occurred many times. The CDR3 is CASSSGEDNEQFF. CDR3 DNA sequence: TGTGCCAGCAGCTCCGGGGAGGACAATGAGCAGTTCTTC. The chain carries TRBV27 and TRBJ2-1; D may be TRBD2 (6 bases). This CDR3 spans 13 amino acids. Germline values: CDR1 MNHEY, CDR2 SMNVEV (reference sequence). V was shortened by 6 bases and J by 5 bases, with 11 bases between the two germline ends.

Here the CDR3 DNA reads TGTGCCAGCAGCTCTGTTGGACAGAACACTGAAGCTTTCTTT. Its protein product is CASSSVGQNTEAFF. The chain employs TRBV5-5 and TRBJ1-1, with D tentatively TRBD1 (5 bases). Germline CDR1 SGHKS, CDR2 YYEKEE (reference sequence). CDR3 length: 14 residues. Deletions cut 3 bases from V and 1 base from J, with 10 bases between.

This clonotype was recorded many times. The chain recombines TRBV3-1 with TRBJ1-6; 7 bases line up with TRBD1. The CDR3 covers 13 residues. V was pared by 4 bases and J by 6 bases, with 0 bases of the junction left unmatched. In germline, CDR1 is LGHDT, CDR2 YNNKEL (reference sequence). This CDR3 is CASSRDSNSPLHF. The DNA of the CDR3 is TGTGCCAGCAGCCGGGACAGTAATTCACCCCTCCACTTT.

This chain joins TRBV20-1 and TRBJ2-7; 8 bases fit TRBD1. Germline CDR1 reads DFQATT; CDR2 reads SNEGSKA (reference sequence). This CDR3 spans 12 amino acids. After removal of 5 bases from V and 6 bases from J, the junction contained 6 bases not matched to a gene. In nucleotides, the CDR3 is TGCAGTGCTCCGGACAGGGCTGCCGAGCAGTACTTC. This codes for CSAPDRAAEQYF.

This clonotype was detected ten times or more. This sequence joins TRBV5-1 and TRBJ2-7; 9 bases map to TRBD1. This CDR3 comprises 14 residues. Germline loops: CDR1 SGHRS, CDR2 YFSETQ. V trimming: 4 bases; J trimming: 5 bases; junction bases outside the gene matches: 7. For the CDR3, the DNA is TGCGCCAGCAGCGGGGGGACAGGGAGCCACGAGCAGTACTTC. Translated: CASSGGTGSHEQYF. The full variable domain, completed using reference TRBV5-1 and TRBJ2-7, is KAGVTQTPRYLIKTRGQQVTLSCSPISGHRSVSWYQQTPGQGLQFLFEYFSETQRNKGNFPGRFSGRQFSNSRSEMNVSTLELGDSALYLCASSGGTGSHEQYFGPGTRLTVT.

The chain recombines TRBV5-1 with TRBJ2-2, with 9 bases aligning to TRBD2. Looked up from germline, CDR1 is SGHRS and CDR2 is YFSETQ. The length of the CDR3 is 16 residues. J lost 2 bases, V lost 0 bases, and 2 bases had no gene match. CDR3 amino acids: CASSLEAGGNTGELFF. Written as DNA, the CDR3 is TGCGCCAGCAGCTTGGAAGCGGGAGGTAACACCGGGGAGCTGTTTTTT.

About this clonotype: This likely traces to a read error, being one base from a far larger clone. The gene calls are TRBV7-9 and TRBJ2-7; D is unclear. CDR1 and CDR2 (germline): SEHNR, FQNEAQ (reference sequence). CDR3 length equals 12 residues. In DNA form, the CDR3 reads TGTGTCAGCAGCTTAAGAGTGCACGAGCAGTACTTC. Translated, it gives CVSSLRVHEQYF.

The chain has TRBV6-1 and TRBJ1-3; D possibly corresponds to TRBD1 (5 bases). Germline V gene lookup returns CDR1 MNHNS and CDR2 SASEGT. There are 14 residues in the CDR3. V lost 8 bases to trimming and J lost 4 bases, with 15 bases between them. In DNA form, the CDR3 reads TGTGCCAGCGGGGCGCCCGGGCGCGGAAACACCATATATTTT. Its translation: CASGAPGRGNTIYF.

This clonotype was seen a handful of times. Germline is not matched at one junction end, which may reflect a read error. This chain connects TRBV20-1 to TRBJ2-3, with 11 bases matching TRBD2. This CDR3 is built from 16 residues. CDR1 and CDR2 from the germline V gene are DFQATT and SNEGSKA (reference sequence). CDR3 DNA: TGCGGTGCTAGACCCCTACTAGCGGGAGCTTCAGATACGCAGTATTTT. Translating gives CGARPLLAGASDTQYF.

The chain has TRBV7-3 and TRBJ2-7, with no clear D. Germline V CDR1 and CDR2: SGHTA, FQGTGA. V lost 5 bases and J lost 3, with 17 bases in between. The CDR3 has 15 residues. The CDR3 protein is CASSRNGDSHYEQYF. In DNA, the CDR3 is TGTGCCAGCAGCCGAAACGGCGACTCCCACTACGAGCAGTACTTC.

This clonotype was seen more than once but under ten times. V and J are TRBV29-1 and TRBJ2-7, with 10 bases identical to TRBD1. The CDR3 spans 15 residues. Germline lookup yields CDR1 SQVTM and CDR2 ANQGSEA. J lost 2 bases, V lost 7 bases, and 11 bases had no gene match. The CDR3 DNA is TGCAGCGCCATAGAGGGACAGGGGAGAGCCTACGAGCAGTACTTC. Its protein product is CSAIEGQGRAYEQYF.

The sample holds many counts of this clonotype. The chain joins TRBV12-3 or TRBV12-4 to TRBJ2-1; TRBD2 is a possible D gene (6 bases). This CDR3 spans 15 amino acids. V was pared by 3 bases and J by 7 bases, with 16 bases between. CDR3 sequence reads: CASSLFRPAGNEQFF. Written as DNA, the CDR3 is TGTGCCAGCAGTTTGTTCAGGCCCGCGGGGAATGAGCAGTTCTTC.

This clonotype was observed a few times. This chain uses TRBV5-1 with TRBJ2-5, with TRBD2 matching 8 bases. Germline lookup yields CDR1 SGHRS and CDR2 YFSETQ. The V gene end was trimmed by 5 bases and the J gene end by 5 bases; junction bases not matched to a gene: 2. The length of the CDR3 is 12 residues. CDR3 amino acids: CASRAGVETQYF. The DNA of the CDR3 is TGCGCCAGCAGAGCGGGAGTGGAGACCCAGTACTTC. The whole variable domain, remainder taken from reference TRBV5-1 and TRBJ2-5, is KAGVTQTPRYLIKTRGQQVTLSCSPISGHRSVSWYQQTPGQGLQFLFEYFSETQRNKGNFPGRFSGRQFSNSRSEMNVSTLELGDSALYLCASRAGVETQYFGPGTRLLVL.

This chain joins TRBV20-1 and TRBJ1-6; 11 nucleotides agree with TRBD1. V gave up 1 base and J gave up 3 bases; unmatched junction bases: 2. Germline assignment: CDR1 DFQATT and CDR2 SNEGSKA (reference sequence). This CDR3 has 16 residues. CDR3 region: CSARGGQGGYNSPLHF. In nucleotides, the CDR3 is TGCAGTGCTAGAGGGGGACAGGGGGGCTATAATTCACCCCTCCACTTT.

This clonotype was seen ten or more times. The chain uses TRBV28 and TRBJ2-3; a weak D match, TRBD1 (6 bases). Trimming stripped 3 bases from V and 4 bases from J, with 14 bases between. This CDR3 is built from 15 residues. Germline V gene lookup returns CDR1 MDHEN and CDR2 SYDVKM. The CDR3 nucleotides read TGTGCCAGCAGTTTTCAGGGGCGCGTCGCAGATACGCAGTATTTT. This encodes CASSFQGRVADTQYF.

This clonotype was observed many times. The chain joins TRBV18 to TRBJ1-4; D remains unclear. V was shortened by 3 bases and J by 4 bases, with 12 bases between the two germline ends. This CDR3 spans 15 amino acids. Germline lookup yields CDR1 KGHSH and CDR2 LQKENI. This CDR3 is CASSPDRQFNEKLFF. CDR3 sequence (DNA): TGTGCCAGCTCACCGGACCGCCAGTTTAATGAAAAACTGTTTTTT.

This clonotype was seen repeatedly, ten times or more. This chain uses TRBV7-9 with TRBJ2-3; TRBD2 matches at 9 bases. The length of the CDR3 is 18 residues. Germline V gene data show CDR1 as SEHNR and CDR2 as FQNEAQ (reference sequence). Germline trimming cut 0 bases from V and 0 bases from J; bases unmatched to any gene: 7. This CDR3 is CASSLASLAGTSTDTQYF. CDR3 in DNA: TGTGCCAGCAGCTTAGCGTCGCTAGCGGGGACTAGCACAGATACGCAGTATTTT. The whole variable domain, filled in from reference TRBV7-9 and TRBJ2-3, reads DTGVSQNPRHKITKRGQNVTFRCDPISEHNRLYWYRQTLGQGPEFLTYFQNEAQLEKSRLLSDRFSAERPKGSFSTLEIQRTEQGDSAMYLCASSLASLAGTSTDTQYFGPGTRLTVL.

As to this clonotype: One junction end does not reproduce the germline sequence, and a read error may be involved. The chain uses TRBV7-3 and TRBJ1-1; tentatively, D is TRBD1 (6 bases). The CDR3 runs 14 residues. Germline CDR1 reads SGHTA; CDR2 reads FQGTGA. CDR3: CASSQGGTPTEAFF. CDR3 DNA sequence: TGCGCCAGCAGCCAGGGTGGGACACCCACTGAAGCTTTCTTT.

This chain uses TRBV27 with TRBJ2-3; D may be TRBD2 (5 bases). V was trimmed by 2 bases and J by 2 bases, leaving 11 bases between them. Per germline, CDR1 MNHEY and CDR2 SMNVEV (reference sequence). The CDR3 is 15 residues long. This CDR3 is CASSLEGVITDTQYF. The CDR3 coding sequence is TGTGCCAGCAGTTTAGAGGGAGTGATCACAGATACGCAGTATTTT.

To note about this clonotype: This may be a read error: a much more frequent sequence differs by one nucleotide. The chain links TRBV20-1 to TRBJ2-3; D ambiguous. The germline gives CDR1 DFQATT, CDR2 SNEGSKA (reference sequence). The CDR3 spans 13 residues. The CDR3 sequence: CGASPGGADTQYF. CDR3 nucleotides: TGCGGTGCTAGTCCAGGTGGGGCAGATACGCAGTATTTT.

CDR3 amino acids: CSASGRAGVNEKLFF. The CDR3, as DNA: TGCAGTGCTAGTGGTAGGGCCGGGGTTAATGAAAAACTGTTTTTT. The chain uses TRBV20-1 and TRBJ1-4, with D unclear. The CDR3 sequence is 15 residues long. V lost 3 bases, J lost 4 bases, and 15 bases lay in between. The germline V gene encodes CDR1 DFQATT and CDR2 SNEGSKA (reference sequence).

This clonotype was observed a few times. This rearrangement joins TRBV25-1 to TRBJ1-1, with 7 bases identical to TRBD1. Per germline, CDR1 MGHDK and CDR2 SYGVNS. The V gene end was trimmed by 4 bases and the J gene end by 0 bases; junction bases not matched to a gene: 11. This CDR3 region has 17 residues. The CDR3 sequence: CASSGLPGTAVNTEAFF. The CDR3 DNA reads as TGTGCCAGCAGTGGCCTCCCAGGGACAGCGGTGAACACTGAAGCTTTCTTT.